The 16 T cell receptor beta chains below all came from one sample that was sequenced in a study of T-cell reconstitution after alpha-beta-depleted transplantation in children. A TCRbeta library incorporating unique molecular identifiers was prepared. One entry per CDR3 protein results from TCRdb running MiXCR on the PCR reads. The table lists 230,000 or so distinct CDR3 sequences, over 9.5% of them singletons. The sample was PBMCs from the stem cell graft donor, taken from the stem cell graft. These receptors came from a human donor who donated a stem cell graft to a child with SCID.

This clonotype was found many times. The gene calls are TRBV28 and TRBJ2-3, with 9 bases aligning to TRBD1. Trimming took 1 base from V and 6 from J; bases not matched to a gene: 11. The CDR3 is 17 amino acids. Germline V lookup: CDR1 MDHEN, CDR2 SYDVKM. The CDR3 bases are TGTGCCAGCAGTTTATCCCGTAGGACAGGGGCGGCGGATACGCAGTATTTT. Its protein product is CASSLSRRTGAADTQYF.

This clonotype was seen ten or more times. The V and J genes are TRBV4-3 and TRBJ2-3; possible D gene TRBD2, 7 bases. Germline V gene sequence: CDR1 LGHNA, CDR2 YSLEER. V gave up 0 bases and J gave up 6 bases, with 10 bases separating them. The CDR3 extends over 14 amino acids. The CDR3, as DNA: TGCGCCAGCAGCCAAGATGGCGGGGGCGATACGCAGTATTTT. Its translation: CASSQDGGGDTQYF.

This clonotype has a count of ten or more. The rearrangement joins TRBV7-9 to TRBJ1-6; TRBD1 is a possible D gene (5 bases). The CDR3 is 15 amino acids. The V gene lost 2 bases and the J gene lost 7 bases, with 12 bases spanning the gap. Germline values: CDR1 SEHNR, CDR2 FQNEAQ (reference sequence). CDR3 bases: TGTGCCAGCAGCTTACATGGGACGGAGAATTCACCCCTCCACTTT. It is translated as CASSLHGTENSPLHF.

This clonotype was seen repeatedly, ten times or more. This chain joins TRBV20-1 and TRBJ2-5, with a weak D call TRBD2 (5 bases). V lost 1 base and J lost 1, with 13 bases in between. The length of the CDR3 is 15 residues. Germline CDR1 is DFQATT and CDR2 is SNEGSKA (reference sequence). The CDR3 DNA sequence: TGCAGTGCTAGAGTGGGAGCTTCACCCCAAGAGACCCAGTACTTC. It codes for CSARVGASPQETQYF.

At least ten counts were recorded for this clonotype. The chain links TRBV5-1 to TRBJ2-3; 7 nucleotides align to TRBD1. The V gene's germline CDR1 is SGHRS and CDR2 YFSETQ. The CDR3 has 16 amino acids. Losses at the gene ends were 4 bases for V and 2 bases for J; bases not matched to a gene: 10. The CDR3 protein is CASSPPRDRSTDTQYF. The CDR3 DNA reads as TGCGCCAGCAGCCCACCCCGGGACAGATCCACAGATACGCAGTATTTT.

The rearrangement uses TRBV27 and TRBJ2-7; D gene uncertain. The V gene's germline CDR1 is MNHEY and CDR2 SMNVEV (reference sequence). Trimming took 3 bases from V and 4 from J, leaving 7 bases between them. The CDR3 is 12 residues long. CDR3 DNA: TGTGCCAGCAGTTTCCTGGAGTACGAGCAGTACTTC. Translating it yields CASSFLEYEQYF.

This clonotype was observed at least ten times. The CDR3 loop reads CSARRGAGSYEQYF. As DNA, the CDR3 is TGCAGTGCTAGACGGGGGGCCGGATCCTACGAGCAGTACTTC. The rearrangement joins TRBV20-1 to TRBJ2-7; possible D gene TRBD2, 7 bases. Germline CDR1 and CDR2: DFQATT and SNEGSKA (reference sequence). This CDR3 spans 14 amino acids. Trimming pared 2 bases from V and 1 base from J, leaving 12 bases between.

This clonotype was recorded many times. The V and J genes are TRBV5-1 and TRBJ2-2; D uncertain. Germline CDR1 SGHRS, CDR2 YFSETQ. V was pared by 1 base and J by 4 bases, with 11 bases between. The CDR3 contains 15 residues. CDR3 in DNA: TGCGCCAGCAGCTTGATTCCCAGGACCACCGGGGAGCTGTTTTTT. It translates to CASSLIPRTTGELFF. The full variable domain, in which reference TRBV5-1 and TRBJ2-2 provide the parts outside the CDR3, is KAGVTQTPRYLIKTRGQQVTLSCSPISGHRSVSWYQQTPGQGLQFLFEYFSETQRNKGNFPGRFSGRQFSNSRSEMNVSTLELGDSALYLCASSLIPRTTGELFFGEGSRLTVL.

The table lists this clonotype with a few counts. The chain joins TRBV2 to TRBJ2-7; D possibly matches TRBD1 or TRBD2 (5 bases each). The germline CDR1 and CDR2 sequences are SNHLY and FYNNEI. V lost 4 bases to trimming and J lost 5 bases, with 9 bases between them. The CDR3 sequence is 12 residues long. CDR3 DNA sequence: TGTGCCAGCAGTGTTCGGGACCACGAGCAGTACTTC. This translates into CASSVRDHEQYF. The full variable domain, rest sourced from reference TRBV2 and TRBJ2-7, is EPEVTQTPSHQVTQMGQEVILRCVPISNHLYFYWYRQILGQKVEFLVSFYNNEISEKSEIFDDQFSVERPDGSNFTLKIRSTKLEDSAMYFCASSVRDHEQYFGPGTRLTVT.

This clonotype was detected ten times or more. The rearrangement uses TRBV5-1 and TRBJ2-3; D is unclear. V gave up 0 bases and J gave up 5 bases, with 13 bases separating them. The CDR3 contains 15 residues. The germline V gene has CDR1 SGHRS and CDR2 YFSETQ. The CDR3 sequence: CASSLVLALGDTQYF. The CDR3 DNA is TGCGCCAGCAGCTTGGTACTCGCATTAGGAGATACGCAGTATTTT.

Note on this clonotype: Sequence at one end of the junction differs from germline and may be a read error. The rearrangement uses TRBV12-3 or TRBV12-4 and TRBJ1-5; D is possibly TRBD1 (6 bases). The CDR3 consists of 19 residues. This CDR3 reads CAISFIRDTGGFSNQPQHF. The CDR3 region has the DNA TGTGCCATCAGTTTTATTCGGGACACGGGCGGATTTAGCAATCAGCCCCAGCATTTT.

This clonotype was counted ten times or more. The CDR3 bases are TGTGCCAGCAGTGAAGCCTGGACTCTGAACACTGAAGCTTTCTTT. It codes for CASSEAWTLNTEAFF. The V call is TRBV6-1, the J call TRBJ1-1; D unresolved. The CDR3 is 15 residues long. Germline V gives CDR1 MNHNS, CDR2 SASEGT. Trimming took off 0 bases at V and 0 bases at J, with 8 bases between the two ends.

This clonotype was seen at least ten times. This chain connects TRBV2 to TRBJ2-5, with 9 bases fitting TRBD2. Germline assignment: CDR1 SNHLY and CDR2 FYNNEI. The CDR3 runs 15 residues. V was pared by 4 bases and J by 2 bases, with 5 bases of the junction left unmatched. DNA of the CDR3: TGTGCCAGCAGTGTCCCGCGGGGGGGACAAGAGACCCAGTACTTC. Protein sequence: CASSVPRGGQETQYF.

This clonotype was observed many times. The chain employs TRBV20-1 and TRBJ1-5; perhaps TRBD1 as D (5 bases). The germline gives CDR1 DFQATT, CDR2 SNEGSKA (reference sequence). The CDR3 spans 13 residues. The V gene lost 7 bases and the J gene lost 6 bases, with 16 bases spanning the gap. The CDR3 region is CSGQGTGAQPQHF. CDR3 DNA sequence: TGCAGTGGTCAGGGAACCGGGGCTCAGCCCCAGCATTTT.

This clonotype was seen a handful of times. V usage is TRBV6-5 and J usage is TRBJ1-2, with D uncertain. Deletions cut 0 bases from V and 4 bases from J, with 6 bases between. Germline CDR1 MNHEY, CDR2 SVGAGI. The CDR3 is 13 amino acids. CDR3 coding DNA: TGTGCCAGCAGTTACTCCCCGGGCTATGGCTACACCTTC. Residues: CASSYSPGYGYTF.

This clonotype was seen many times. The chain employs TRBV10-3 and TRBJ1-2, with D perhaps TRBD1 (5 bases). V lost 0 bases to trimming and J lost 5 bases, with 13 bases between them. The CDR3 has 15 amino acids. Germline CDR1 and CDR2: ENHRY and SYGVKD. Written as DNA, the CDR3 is TGTGCCATCAGTGAGTCAGGGACGGGCATATATGGCTACACCTTC. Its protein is CAISESGTGIYGYTF.